This T cell receptor beta chain was identified during a study of T cell changes during pregnancy in multiple sclerosis. Libraries were prepared by immunoSEQ multiplex PCR; TCRdb keeps only in-frame clonotypes and omits some of them. Of 130,000 or so clones in the sample, approximately 94% were seen once. There are 16 residues in the CDR3. V was pared by 4 bases and J by 0 bases, with 14 bases between. This rearrangement joins TRBV23-1 to TRBJ2-3; weak D call: TRBD1 (6 bases). TRBV23-1 is assigned to the ORF class and has an uncertain function. Sequencing was performed on peripheral blood, taken before pregnancy. The TCR comes from a female donor with multiple sclerosis, enrolled in a pregnancy study. The CDR3 sequence is CASSRLEQGSTDTQYF. In nucleotides, the CDR3 is TGCGCCAGCAGTCGACTTGAACAGGGCAGCACAGATACGCAGTATTTT.